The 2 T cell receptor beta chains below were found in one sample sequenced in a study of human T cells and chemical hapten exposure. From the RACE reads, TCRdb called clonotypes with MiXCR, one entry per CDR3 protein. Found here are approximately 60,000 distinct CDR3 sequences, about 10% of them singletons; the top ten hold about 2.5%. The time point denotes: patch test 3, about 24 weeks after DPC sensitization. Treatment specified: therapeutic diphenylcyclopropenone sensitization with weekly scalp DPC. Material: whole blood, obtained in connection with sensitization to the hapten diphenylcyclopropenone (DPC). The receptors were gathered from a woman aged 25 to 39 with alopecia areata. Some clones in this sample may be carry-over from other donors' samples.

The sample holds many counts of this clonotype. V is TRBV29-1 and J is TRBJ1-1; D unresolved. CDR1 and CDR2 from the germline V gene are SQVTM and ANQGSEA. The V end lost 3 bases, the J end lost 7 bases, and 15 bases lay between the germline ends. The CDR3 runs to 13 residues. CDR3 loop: CSVDQTVGGEAFF. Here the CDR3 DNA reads TGCAGCGTTGACCAGACCGTCGGCGGTGAAGCTTTCTTT. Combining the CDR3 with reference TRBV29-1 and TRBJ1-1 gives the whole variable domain SAVISQKPSRDICQRGTSLTIQCQVDSQVTMMFWYRQQPGQSLTLIATANQGSEATYESGFVIDKFPISRPNLTFSTLTVSNMSPEDSSIYLCSVDQTVGGEAFFGQGTRLTVV.

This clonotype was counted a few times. CDR3 DNA sequence: TGCGCCAGCAGCCAAGATGTTACTAGCGGGGGGAGTACGCAGTATTTT. Residues: CASSQDVTSGGSTQYF. This rearrangement joins TRBV4-3 to TRBJ2-3; 12 bases align to TRBD2. Losses at the gene ends were 0 bases for V and 8 bases for J; bases not matched to a gene: 6. The length of the CDR3 is 16 residues. The germline V gene has CDR1 LGHNA and CDR2 YSLEER.